These T cell receptor beta chains were read from a single sample in a study of response to subunit inactivated influenza vaccine. TCRdb called the RT-PCR reads again in MiXCR, with one record for every CDR3 protein. The sample yields 450,000 to 600,000 distinct CDR3 sequences, less than 7.5% seen once. This specimen was PBMCs from blood, taken around 25 months after vaccination. Receptor source: a man between 50 and 75 years old who received an inactivated influenza vaccine. CDR3s include the opening cysteine and the closing phenylalanine or tryptophan. Each record gives: V gene, J gene, D gene, clone size, CDR3 protein, CDR3 DNA. The D gene is left open where the match is weak. Rows may omit the clone size; those that give it use once, few, many or a size class.

v_gene: TRBV12-3/TRBV12-4
j_gene: TRBJ2-1
d_gene: TRBD2
abundance: many
CDR3aa: CASSLDLLAGLEQFF
CDR3nt: TGTGCCAGCAGTTTAGATTTGCTAGCGGGACTCGAGCAGTTCTTC

v_gene: TRBV6-1
j_gene: TRBJ2-1
d_gene: TRBD2
abundance: many
CDR3aa: CASCPSGGTYNEQFF
CDR3nt: TGTGCCAGCTGTCCTAGCGGAGGGACTTACAATGAGCAGTTCTTC

v_gene: TRBV2
j_gene: TRBJ2-3
d_gene: -
abundance: -
CDR3aa: CASSGVGGIDTQYF
CDR3nt: TGTGCCAGCAGTGGGGTAGGGGGGATAGATACGCAGTATTTT

v_gene: TRBV12-3/TRBV12-4
j_gene: TRBJ2-3
d_gene: -
abundance: -
CDR3aa: CASSSYEGDTQYF
CDR3nt: TGTGCCAGCAGCTCCTACGAGGGGGATACGCAGTATTTT

v_gene: TRBV10-3
j_gene: TRBJ2-2
d_gene: -
abundance: many
CDR3aa: CAISYRENTGELFF
CDR3nt: TGTGCCATCAGTTACAGGGAGAACACCGGGGAGCTGTTTTTT

v_gene: TRBV6-2/TRBV6-3
j_gene: TRBJ2-1
d_gene: TRBD1
abundance: many
CDR3aa: CASSWGQGEYNEQFF
CDR3nt: TGTGCCAGCAGTTGGGGACAGGGGGAGTACAATGAGCAGTTCTTC

v_gene: TRBV12-3/TRBV12-4
j_gene: TRBJ1-5
d_gene: -
abundance: many
CDR3aa: CASSLAGASNQPQHF
CDR3nt: TGCGCCAGCAGCTTGGCCGGGGCTAGCAATCAGCCCCAGCATTTT

v_gene: TRBV7-2
j_gene: TRBJ2-3
d_gene: TRBD2
abundance: many
CDR3aa: CASSSGTSGRATRYF
CDR3nt: TGTGCCAGCAGCTCCGGGACTAGCGGGAGGGCCACAAGGTATTTT

v_gene: TRBV12-3/TRBV12-4
j_gene: TRBJ2-7
d_gene: -
abundance: -
CDR3aa: CASSSHDRSGVEQYF
CDR3nt: TGTGCCAGCAGCTCACACGACCGTTCGGGGGTCGAGCAGTACTTC

v_gene: TRBV20-1
j_gene: TRBJ2-1
d_gene: -
abundance: -
CDR3aa: CSANLPGLLVSYNEQFF
CDR3nt: TGCAGTGCGAACTTACCGGGTCTCCTTGTGTCCTACAATGAGCAGTTCTTC

v_gene: TRBV28
j_gene: TRBJ2-7
d_gene: -
abundance: -
CDR3aa: CASRVSSYEQYF
CDR3nt: TGTGCCAGCAGAGTCAGCTCCTACGAGCAGTACTTC

v_gene: TRBV20-1
j_gene: TRBJ2-7
d_gene: -
abundance: -
CDR3aa: CSAETRDSYEQYF
CDR3nt: TGCAGTGCGGAGACAAGGGACTCCTACGAGCAGTACTTC

v_gene: TRBV12-3/TRBV12-4
j_gene: TRBJ2-1
d_gene: TRBD2
abundance: many
CDR3aa: CASTAVGGLGVYNEQFF
CDR3nt: TGTGCCAGCACCGCGGTTGGGGGACTAGGGGTCTACAATGAGCAGTTCTTC

v_gene: TRBV7-8
j_gene: TRBJ2-1
d_gene: -
abundance: many
CDR3aa: CASSLALLTSYNEQFF
CDR3nt: TGTGCCAGCAGCTTAGCGCTGTTAACCTCCTACAATGAGCAGTTCTTC

v_gene: TRBV11-2
j_gene: TRBJ1-3
d_gene: -
abundance: few
CDR3aa: CASSNRPNQGNTIYF
CDR3nt: TGTGCCAGCAGCAACCGACCAAACCAAGGAAACACCATATATTTT

v_gene: TRBV9
j_gene: TRBJ2-7
d_gene: -
abundance: few
CDR3aa: CASSVAMDSYEQYF
CDR3nt: TGTGCCAGCAGCGTAGCGATGGACTCCTACGAGCAGTACTTC

v_gene: TRBV14
j_gene: TRBJ1-2
d_gene: -
abundance: -
CDR3aa: CASSPFGGTPGYTF
CDR3nt: TGTGCCAGCAGCCCTTTCGGGGGGACGCCCGGCTACACCTTC

v_gene: TRBV19
j_gene: TRBJ1-1
d_gene: -
abundance: few
CDR3aa: CASSPRGRLNTEAFF
CDR3nt: TGTGCCAGTAGTCCCCGGGGACGTCTGAACACTGAAGCTTTCTTT

v_gene: TRBV27
j_gene: TRBJ2-1
d_gene: TRBD2
abundance: few
CDR3aa: CASSPWTSGPKYNEQFF
CDR3nt: TGTGCCAGCAGTCCCTGGACTAGCGGGCCCAAATACAATGAGCAGTTCTTC

v_gene: TRBV6-1
j_gene: TRBJ2-7
d_gene: -
abundance: few
CDR3aa: CASSDTRGRSYEQYF
CDR3nt: TGTGCCAGCAGTGATACCCGGGGTAGGTCGTACGAGCAGTACTTC

v_gene: TRBV15
j_gene: TRBJ2-5
d_gene: TRBD2
abundance: -
CDR3aa: CATKSLTSGQETQYF
CDR3nt: TGTGCCACCAAAAGCCTGACTAGCGGCCAAGAGACCCAGTACTTC

v_gene: TRBV20-1
j_gene: TRBJ1-2
d_gene: TRBD1
abundance: -
CDR3aa: CSADGQAKLGYGYTF
CDR3nt: TGCAGTGCCGACGGACAGGCAAAGCTAGGCTATGGCTACACCTTC

v_gene: TRBV6-6
j_gene: TRBJ1-2
d_gene: -
abundance: few
CDR3aa: CASRKEANYGYTF
CDR3nt: TGTGCCAGCAGGAAAGAAGCTAACTATGGCTACACCTTC

v_gene: TRBV5-1
j_gene: TRBJ1-2
d_gene: TRBD1
abundance: -
CDR3aa: CASRMGQGASNYGYTF
CDR3nt: TGCGCCAGCAGAATGGGACAGGGGGCTTCAAACTATGGCTACACCTTC

v_gene: TRBV5-4
j_gene: TRBJ1-4
d_gene: TRBD1
abundance: many
CDR3aa: CASSLVWGQGLSSNEKLFF
CDR3nt: TGTGCCAGCAGCTTGGTCTGGGGACAGGGGCTCTCGTCTAATGAAAAACTGTTTTTT

v_gene: TRBV20-1
j_gene: TRBJ2-1
d_gene: -
abundance: many
CDR3aa: CSARRDNYNEQFF
CDR3nt: TGCAGTGCTCGCCGCGACAACTACAATGAGCAGTTCTTC

v_gene: TRBV5-1
j_gene: TRBJ2-2
d_gene: TRBD1
abundance: -
CDR3aa: CASSVGQANTGELFF
CDR3nt: TGCGCCAGCAGCGTGGGACAGGCGAACACCGGGGAGCTGTTTTTT

v_gene: TRBV29-1
j_gene: TRBJ2-1
d_gene: -
abundance: -
CDR3aa: CSARGGGWDEQFF
CDR3nt: TGCAGCGCGCGCGGAGGGGGCTGGGATGAGCAGTTCTTC

v_gene: TRBV6-2/TRBV6-3
j_gene: TRBJ2-2
d_gene: -
abundance: few
CDR3aa: CASSPQGGGIISIGAGELFF
CDR3nt: TGTGCCAGCAGCCCCCAGGGAGGGGGCATCATCTCCATTGGGGCCGGGGAGCTGTTTTTT

v_gene: TRBV20-1
j_gene: TRBJ1-5
d_gene: -
abundance: -
CDR3aa: CSARVDSNQPQHF
CDR3nt: TGCAGTGCTAGAGTGGATAGCAATCAGCCCCAGCATTTT

v_gene: TRBV6-1
j_gene: TRBJ2-7
d_gene: TRBD2
abundance: few
CDR3aa: CASRASGGSYEQYF
CDR3nt: TGTGCCAGCAGGGCATCGGGGGGCTCCTACGAGCAGTACTTC

v_gene: TRBV9
j_gene: TRBJ2-1
d_gene: TRBD1
abundance: many
CDR3aa: CASSLTGQSYNEQFF
CDR3nt: TGTGCCAGCAGCCTCACGGGACAGTCCTACAATGAGCAGTTCTTC

v_gene: TRBV7-9
j_gene: TRBJ2-3
d_gene: TRBD1
abundance: many
CDR3aa: CASSLRGQDTDTQYF
CDR3nt: TGTGCCAGCAGCTTGCGCGGACAGGACACAGATACGCAGTATTTT

v_gene: TRBV5-6
j_gene: TRBJ2-5
d_gene: TRBD2
abundance: few
CDR3aa: CASSSAGGRETQYF
CDR3nt: TGTGCCAGCAGCTCCGCGGGGGGCAGGGAGACCCAGTACTTC

v_gene: TRBV6-5
j_gene: TRBJ2-3
d_gene: -
abundance: few
CDR3aa: CASSSRGGRSTDTQYF
CDR3nt: TGTGCCAGCAGTTCCAGGGGGGGCAGGTCCACAGATACGCAGTATTTT

v_gene: TRBV11-3
j_gene: TRBJ2-1
d_gene: TRBD2
abundance: -
CDR3aa: CASSLSSGRYPYNEQFF
CDR3nt: TGTGCCAGCAGCTTAAGCAGCGGGAGATATCCCTACAATGAGCAGTTCTTC

v_gene: TRBV5-1
j_gene: TRBJ2-1
d_gene: TRBD2
abundance: -
CDR3aa: CASTVSATSGNYNEQFF
CDR3nt: TGCGCCAGCACCGTTTCAGCCACTAGCGGCAACTACAATGAGCAGTTCTTC

v_gene: TRBV4-3
j_gene: TRBJ2-2
d_gene: TRBD2
abundance: few
CDR3aa: CASSQDKTLAGEGGELFF
CDR3nt: TGCGCCAGCAGCCAAGATAAGACACTAGCGGGGGAAGGCGGGGAGCTGTTTTTT

v_gene: TRBV5-4
j_gene: TRBJ2-1
d_gene: TRBD2
abundance: few
CDR3aa: CASTESGREYNEQFF
CDR3nt: TGTGCCAGCACTGAGAGCGGGAGGGAATACAATGAGCAGTTCTTC

v_gene: TRBV7-2
j_gene: TRBJ1-2
d_gene: -
abundance: many
CDR3aa: CASSMTAYGYTF
CDR3nt: TGTGCCAGCAGCATGACAGCTTATGGCTACACCTTC

v_gene: TRBV20-1
j_gene: TRBJ2-1
d_gene: -
abundance: few
CDR3aa: CSARDVTGRFF
CDR3nt: TGCAGTGCTAGAGATGTAACAGGAAGGTTCTTC

v_gene: TRBV14
j_gene: TRBJ2-7
d_gene: -
abundance: -
CDR3aa: CASSQGHGATYEQYF
CDR3nt: TGTGCCAGCAGCCAAGGGCACGGTGCCACCTACGAGCAGTACTTC

v_gene: TRBV5-1
j_gene: TRBJ2-1
d_gene: TRBD2
abundance: few
CDR3aa: CAGSLATSGSRNEQFF
CDR3nt: TGCGCCGGCAGCTTAGCGACTAGCGGGAGCAGAAATGAGCAGTTCTTC

v_gene: TRBV4-1
j_gene: TRBJ1-2
d_gene: TRBD1
abundance: -
CDR3aa: CASSHRQGAVDGYTF
CDR3nt: TGCGCCAGCAGCCATCGACAGGGGGCGGTCGATGGCTACACCTTC

v_gene: TRBV21-1
j_gene: TRBJ2-2
d_gene: -
abundance: -
CDR3aa: CASSKDRRTHTGELFF
CDR3nt: TGTGCCAGCAGCAAAGATCGCAGAACTCACACCGGGGAGCTGTTTTTT

v_gene: TRBV5-1
j_gene: TRBJ2-3
d_gene: TRBD2
abundance: -
CDR3aa: CASSLEVSGSSDTQYF
CDR3nt: TGCGCCAGCAGCTTGGAAGTTAGCGGGAGCTCAGATACGCAGTATTTT

v_gene: TRBV6-1
j_gene: TRBJ1-4
d_gene: -
abundance: few
CDR3aa: CASSRNGPNEKLFF
CDR3nt: TGTGCCAGCAGCCGTAACGGGCCCAATGAAAAACTGTTTTTT

v_gene: TRBV6-1
j_gene: TRBJ2-1
d_gene: -
abundance: few
CDR3aa: CASTRERLTYNEQFF
CDR3nt: TGTGCCAGCACCCGAGAGCGGCTTACCTACAATGAGCAGTTCTTC

v_gene: TRBV20-1
j_gene: TRBJ2-3
d_gene: TRBD1
abundance: -
CDR3aa: CSAVPGQGAPDTQYF
CDR3nt: TGCAGTGCTGTACCGGGACAGGGGGCTCCAGATACGCAGTATTTT

v_gene: TRBV29-1
j_gene: TRBJ2-3
d_gene: TRBD1
abundance: many
CDR3aa: CSVAPRQGRIGTDTQYF
CDR3nt: TGCAGCGTGGCCCCCCGACAGGGCCGGATCGGCACAGATACGCAGTATTTT

v_gene: TRBV4-2
j_gene: TRBJ2-3
d_gene: -
abundance: -
CDR3aa: CASSREGEGDTQYF
CDR3nt: TGTGCCAGCAGCAGAGAGGGGGAGGGAGATACGCAGTATTTT

v_gene: TRBV7-9
j_gene: TRBJ2-3
d_gene: TRBD2
abundance: many
CDR3aa: CAAALGGSQYTDTQYF
CDR3nt: TGTGCCGCCGCCCTTGGCGGGAGTCAGTATACAGATACGCAGTATTTT